This T cell receptor beta chain was documented in a study of T cells in Graves' hyperthyroidism and ophthalmopathy. Study findings and constraints: Clonotypes that were expanded in thyroid above 0.001 mostly appeared in blood too.

In the case of this clonotype: What it binds is not known.

Researchers amplified the TCR beta CDR3 regions from RNA transcripts. The HTBI primer set was used in a first-round RT-PCR of the TCR CDR3. TCRdb redid the calling of the multiplex PCR reads with MiXCR, one entry per CDR3 protein. Of 300,000 to 400,000 distinct CDR3 sequences listed, about 20% are singletons. Researchers defined stable Graves' hyperthyroidism as no ophthalmopathy progression within 18 months. The TCR was taken from a woman between 45 and 65 years old with Graves' hyperthyroidism. What was sequenced was blood.

CDR3 sequence (DNA): TGTGCCAGCAGTTATAGAGGGTCTGGCAACGGCTACACCTTC. Residues: CASSYRGSGNGYTF. This chain connects TRBV6-5 to TRBJ1-2; no definite D call. V lost 3 bases to trimming and J lost 8 bases, with 16 bases between them. CDR3 length: 14 residues. Per germline, CDR1 MNHEY and CDR2 SVGAGI.